This T cell receptor beta chain was identified in a study of breast tumors, draining lymph nodes, adjacent tissues. Findings and limits, study-wide: Data only fit, rather than demonstrated, lymph node origin of most tumor T cells. Tumor TCR diversity was below lymph nodes but above nontumor tissue. Most tumor T cells seemingly derive from lymph node, then expand in tumor.

V was clipped by 2 bases and J by 3 bases, with 14 bases between them. CDR1 is SGDLS and CDR2 is YYNGEE in the germline V gene. The CDR3 covers 15 residues. The lymph nodes were axillary draining lymph nodes from breast cancer patients. TCRdb re-called the multiplex PCR reads through MiXCR, storing one row per CDR3 protein. Seen here are 290,000 or so distinct CDR3 sequences, more than 30% observed once, and the top ten hold over 0.95%. This clonotype was counted ten times or more. Antigen: not known. Sequencing was carried out using axillary lymph node tissue. The sequence derives from a female donor with breast cancer. Some clones in this sample may be carry-over from other donors' samples. The chain has TRBV9 and TRBJ2-5; a weak D match, TRBD1 (6 bases). The CDR3 nucleotides are TGTGCCAGCAGCGTTAGCCCAGGGGCGGAAGAGACCCAGTACTTC. Its protein product is CASSVSPGAEETQYF.